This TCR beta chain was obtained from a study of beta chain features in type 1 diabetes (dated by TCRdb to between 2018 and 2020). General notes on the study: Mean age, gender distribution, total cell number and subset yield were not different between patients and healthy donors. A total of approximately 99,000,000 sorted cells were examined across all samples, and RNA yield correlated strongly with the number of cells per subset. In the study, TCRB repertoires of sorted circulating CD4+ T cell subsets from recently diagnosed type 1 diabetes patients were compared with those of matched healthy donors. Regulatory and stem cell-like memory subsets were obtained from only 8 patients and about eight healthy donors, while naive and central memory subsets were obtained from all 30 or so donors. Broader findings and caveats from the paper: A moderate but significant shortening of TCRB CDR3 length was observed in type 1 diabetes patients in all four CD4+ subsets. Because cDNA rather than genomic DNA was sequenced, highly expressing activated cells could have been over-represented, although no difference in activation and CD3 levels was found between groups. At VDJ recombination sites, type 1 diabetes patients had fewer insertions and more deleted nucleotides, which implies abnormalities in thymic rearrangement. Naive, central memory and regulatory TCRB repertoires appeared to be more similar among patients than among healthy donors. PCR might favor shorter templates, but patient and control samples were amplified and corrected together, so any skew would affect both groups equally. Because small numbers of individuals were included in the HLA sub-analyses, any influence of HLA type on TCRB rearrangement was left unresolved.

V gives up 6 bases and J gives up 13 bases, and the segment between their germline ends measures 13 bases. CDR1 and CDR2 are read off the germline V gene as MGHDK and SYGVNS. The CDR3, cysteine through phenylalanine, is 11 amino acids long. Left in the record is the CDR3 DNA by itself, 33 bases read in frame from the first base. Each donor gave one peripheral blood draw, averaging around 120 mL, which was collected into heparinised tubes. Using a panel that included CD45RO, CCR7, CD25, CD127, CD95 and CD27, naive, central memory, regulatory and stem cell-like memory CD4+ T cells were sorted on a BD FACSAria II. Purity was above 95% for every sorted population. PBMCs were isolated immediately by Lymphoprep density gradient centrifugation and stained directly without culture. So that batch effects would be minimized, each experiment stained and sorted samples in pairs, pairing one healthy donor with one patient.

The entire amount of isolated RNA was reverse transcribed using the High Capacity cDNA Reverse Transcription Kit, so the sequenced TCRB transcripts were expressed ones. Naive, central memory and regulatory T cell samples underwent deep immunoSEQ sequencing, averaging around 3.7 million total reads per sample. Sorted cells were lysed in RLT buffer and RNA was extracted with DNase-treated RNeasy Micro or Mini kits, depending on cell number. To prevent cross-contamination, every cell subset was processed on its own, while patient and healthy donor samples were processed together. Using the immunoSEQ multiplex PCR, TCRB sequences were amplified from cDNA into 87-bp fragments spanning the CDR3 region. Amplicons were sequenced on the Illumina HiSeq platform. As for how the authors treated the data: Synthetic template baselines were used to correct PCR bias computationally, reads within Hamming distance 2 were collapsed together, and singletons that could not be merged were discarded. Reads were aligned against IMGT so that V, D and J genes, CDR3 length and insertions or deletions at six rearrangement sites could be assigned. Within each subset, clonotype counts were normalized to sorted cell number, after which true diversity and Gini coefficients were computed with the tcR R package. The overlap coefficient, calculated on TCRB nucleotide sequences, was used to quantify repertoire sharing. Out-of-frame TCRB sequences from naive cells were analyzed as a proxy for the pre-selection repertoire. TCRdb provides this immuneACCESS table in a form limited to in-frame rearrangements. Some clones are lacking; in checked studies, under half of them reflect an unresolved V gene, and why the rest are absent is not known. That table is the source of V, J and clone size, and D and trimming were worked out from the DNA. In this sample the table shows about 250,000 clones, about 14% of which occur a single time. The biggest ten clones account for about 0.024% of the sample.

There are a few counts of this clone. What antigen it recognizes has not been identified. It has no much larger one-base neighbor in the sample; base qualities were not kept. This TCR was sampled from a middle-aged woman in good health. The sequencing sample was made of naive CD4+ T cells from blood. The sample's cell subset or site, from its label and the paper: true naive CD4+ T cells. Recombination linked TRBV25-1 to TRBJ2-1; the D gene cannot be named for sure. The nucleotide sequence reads TGTGCCAGCAGCGAACAACAGATTCAGTTCTTC. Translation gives CASSEQQIQFF.